The TCR delta chain under discussion was sequenced for a study of delta chain sequences of gamma delta T cells (dated by TCRdb to about 2017). This clone was seen a few times. The clone's antigen remains unknown. TCRdb shows a much larger clone's protein in place of this DNA's translation, and the two differ at residue 2, likely through a read error; the protein shown is translated from the DNA. CDR1 GEAIGNYY and CDR2 EKD are derived from the germline V gene. From its cysteine to its phenylalanine, the CDR3 spans 19 amino acids. Only the CDR3 region is kept as DNA, spanning 57 bases read in frame from base 1. Library preparation used PCR. The sequencer listed for this sample is Illumina MiSeq. TCRdb reprocessed the public reads with the caller CATT; rows with the same DNA were merged afterwards. In this sample the table shows 3,000 to 4,000 delta-chain clones, just over 60% of which occur a single time. The top ten clonotypes cover 50% to 70% of the sample.

The V and J segments used are TRDV2 and TRDJ1; TRDD3 lines up with 9 middle nucleotides. This TCR derives from a human donor with breast cancer. Sequenced: a tumor sample. The DNA is as follows: TGTTCCTGTGACACCAACGGGCTGGGGATACGAAAAACGACCGATAAACTCATCTTT. The encoded protein is CSCDTNGLGIRKTTDKLIF.